These T cell receptor beta chains were read from a single sample in a study of T cell changes during pregnancy in multiple sclerosis. Profiled with immunoSEQ multiplex PCR; TCRdb holds only in-frame clones, not every one. Of 90,000 or so clones listed, 94% are singletons. Specimen: peripheral blood, collected after pregnancy. These receptors came from a female donor in good health, enrolled as a control in a pregnancy study. Both conserved end residues are part of each CDR3. Fields, in order: D gene, J gene, CDR3 length, clone size, V gene, CDR3 DNA, CDR3 protein. D genes are given only for firm matches. Clone size is stated in some rows and not others, as once, few, many or a class when expanded.

d_gene: TRBD2
j_gene: TRBJ2-2
len: 15
abundance: -
v_gene: TRBV11-2
CDR3nt: TGTGCCAGCAGCCTAGCGGGAGGAAGCACCGGGGAGCTGTTTTTT
CDR3aa: CASSLAGGSTGELFF

d_gene: -
j_gene: TRBJ1-1
len: 13
abundance: -
v_gene: TRBV28
CDR3nt: TGTGCCAGCAGTTTATCTTTGAACACTGAAGCTTTCTTT
CDR3aa: CASSLSLNTEAFF

d_gene: -
j_gene: TRBJ2-7
len: 13
abundance: -
v_gene: TRBV6-5
CDR3nt: TGTGCCAGCAGAACCGGGATCTACTACGAGCAGTACTTC
CDR3aa: CASRTGIYYEQYF

d_gene: -
j_gene: TRBJ2-1
len: 14
abundance: -
v_gene: TRBV29-1
CDR3nt: TGCAGCGTCCACACGGGTAGCTCCTACAATGAGCAGTTCTTC
CDR3aa: CSVHTGSSYNEQFF

d_gene: TRBD2
j_gene: TRBJ2-1
len: 20
abundance: -
v_gene: TRBV2
CDR3nt: TGTGCCAGCAGCGTCGGGGGGACTAGCGGGAGTTCCCTATCCTACAATGAGCAGTTCTTC
CDR3aa: CASSVGGTSGSSLSYNEQFF

d_gene: -
j_gene: TRBJ1-1
len: 13
abundance: few
v_gene: TRBV30
CDR3nt: TGTGCCTGGAGTGCAGACATTAACACTGAAGCTTTCTTT
CDR3aa: CAWSADINTEAFF

d_gene: -
j_gene: TRBJ1-2
len: 14
abundance: -
v_gene: TRBV19
CDR3nt: TGTGCCAGTAGTATAGTAGCGTGGGACTATGGCTACACCTTC
CDR3aa: CASSIVAWDYGYTF

d_gene: -
j_gene: TRBJ1-5
len: 16
abundance: once
v_gene: TRBV2
CDR3nt: TGTGCCAGCAGTGAAGCGACAGATAATAGCAATCAGCCCCAGCATTTT
CDR3aa: CASSEATDNSNQPQHF

d_gene: -
j_gene: TRBJ2-3
len: 16
abundance: -
v_gene: TRBV7-9
CDR3nt: TGTGCCAGCAGTTCAGGACCAGGGGAAGGGGCAGATACGCAGTATTTT
CDR3aa: CASSSGPGEGADTQYF

d_gene: -
j_gene: TRBJ1-2
len: 14
abundance: -
v_gene: TRBV30
CDR3nt: TGTGCCTGGAGTGTCGGGGGGAGTAACTATGGCTACACCTTC
CDR3aa: CAWSVGGSNYGYTF

d_gene: -
j_gene: TRBJ2-1
len: 14
abundance: -
v_gene: TRBV11-2
CDR3nt: TGTGCCAGCAGCTCAAGTAGCTCCTACAATGAGCAGTTCTTC
CDR3aa: CASSSSSSYNEQFF

d_gene: TRBD1
j_gene: TRBJ1-4
len: 16
abundance: -
v_gene: TRBV2
CDR3nt: TGTGCCAGCAGTGGTGCGGCAGGGGGATTACATGAAAAACTGTTTTTT
CDR3aa: CASSGAAGGLHEKLFF

d_gene: TRBD2
j_gene: TRBJ2-1
len: 14
abundance: -
v_gene: TRBV7-8
CDR3nt: TGTGCCAGCAGCCTAGGGACTAGCGTCAATGAGCAGTTCTTC
CDR3aa: CASSLGTSVNEQFF

d_gene: -
j_gene: TRBJ2-7
len: 15
abundance: -
v_gene: TRBV4-1
CDR3nt: TGCGCCAGCAGCCAAGGAGAGGGAAGGGTGGACGAGCAGTACTTC
CDR3aa: CASSQGEGRVDEQYF

d_gene: -
j_gene: TRBJ2-1
len: 10
abundance: -
v_gene: TRBV2
CDR3nt: TGTGCCAGCACGGGGTATGAGCAGTTCTTC
CDR3aa: CASTGYEQFF

d_gene: -
j_gene: TRBJ1-5
len: 18
abundance: -
v_gene: TRBV4-1
CDR3nt: TGCGCCAGCAGCCAAAGGTGGAGGGTTGGGGCAAGCAATCAGCCCCAGCATTTT
CDR3aa: CASSQRWRVGASNQPQHF

d_gene: TRBD2
j_gene: TRBJ2-1
len: 15
abundance: -
v_gene: TRBV5-4
CDR3nt: TGTGCCAGCAGCTGGATACGGGGGGATCACAATGAGCAGTTCTTC
CDR3aa: CASSWIRGDHNEQFF

d_gene: TRBD2
j_gene: TRBJ2-1
len: 16
abundance: -
v_gene: TRBV7-2
CDR3nt: TGTGCCAGCAGCTTAAGGGGACTAAAGTCCTACAATGAGCAGTTCTTC
CDR3aa: CASSLRGLKSYNEQFF

d_gene: -
j_gene: TRBJ2-7
len: 15
abundance: -
v_gene: TRBV5-6
CDR3nt: TGTGCCAGCAGCTTGGCAGGCGGAGGGCCCTACGAGCAGTACTTC
CDR3aa: CASSLAGGGPYEQYF

d_gene: TRBD1
j_gene: TRBJ2-7
len: 14
abundance: -
v_gene: TRBV29-1
CDR3nt: TGCAGCGTTGAGACGACAGGGGGCGCTTACGAGCAGTACTTC
CDR3aa: CSVETTGGAYEQYF

d_gene: -
j_gene: TRBJ1-4
len: 15
abundance: -
v_gene: TRBV28
CDR3nt: TGTGCCAGCAGTGCGCCTCAGGGAGGTGGTGAAAAACTGTTTTTT
CDR3aa: CASSAPQGGGEKLFF

d_gene: -
j_gene: TRBJ1-2
len: 12
abundance: -
v_gene: TRBV28
CDR3nt: TGTGCCAGCAGTTTAAGAGCTTATGGCTACACCTTC
CDR3aa: CASSLRAYGYTF

d_gene: -
j_gene: TRBJ1-1
len: 13
abundance: -
v_gene: TRBV2
CDR3nt: TGTGCCAGCAGACGAAGCCCGAACACTGAAGCTTTCTTT
CDR3aa: CASRRSPNTEAFF

d_gene: -
j_gene: TRBJ1-2
len: 14
abundance: -
v_gene: TRBV6-1
CDR3nt: TGTGCCAGCAGTGAATTTTTGGACAGCTATGGCTACACCTTC
CDR3aa: CASSEFLDSYGYTF

d_gene: TRBD1
j_gene: TRBJ1-3
len: 16
abundance: -
v_gene: TRBV18
CDR3nt: TGTGCCAGCTCACCTGGACAGGGAAGCTCTGGAAACACCATATATTTT
CDR3aa: CASSPGQGSSGNTIYF

d_gene: -
j_gene: TRBJ2-3
len: 18
abundance: -
v_gene: TRBV4-2
CDR3nt: TGTGCCAGCAGCCACTCCTTTGCCATCACCGGGAACACAGATACGCAGTATTTT
CDR3aa: CASSHSFAITGNTDTQYF

d_gene: -
j_gene: TRBJ2-2
len: 16
abundance: -
v_gene: TRBV7-9
CDR3nt: TGTGCCAGCAGCTTCACGACAGGACGAGTAGAAAGGGAGCTGTTTTTT
CDR3aa: CASSFTTGRVERELFF

d_gene: TRBD1
j_gene: TRBJ2-2
len: 13
abundance: -
v_gene: TRBV11-3
CDR3nt: TGTGCCAGCAGCTTCACAGGGGCCGGGGAGCTGTTTTTT
CDR3aa: CASSFTGAGELFF

d_gene: TRBD2
j_gene: TRBJ2-7
len: 16
abundance: -
v_gene: TRBV5-6
CDR3nt: TGTGCCAGCAGCTTAGTACTTAGCGGGAGTCTCCACGAGCAGTACTTC
CDR3aa: CASSLVLSGSLHEQYF

d_gene: -
j_gene: TRBJ2-1
len: 13
abundance: -
v_gene: TRBV14
CDR3nt: TGTGCCAGCAGCGACGGGTGGTACAATGAGCAGTTCTTC
CDR3aa: CASSDGWYNEQFF

d_gene: TRBD1
j_gene: TRBJ1-1
len: 14
abundance: -
v_gene: TRBV5-4
CDR3nt: TGTGCCAGCAGCCCAGGGGGCGCGGACACTGAAGCTTTCTTT
CDR3aa: CASSPGGADTEAFF

d_gene: -
j_gene: TRBJ2-5
len: 14
abundance: -
v_gene: TRBV27
CDR3nt: TGTGCCAGCAGTTTATCCTTGACTGGGGAGACCCAGTACTTC
CDR3aa: CASSLSLTGETQYF

d_gene: -
j_gene: TRBJ1-1
len: 16
abundance: -
v_gene: TRBV9
CDR3nt: TGTGCCAGCAGCGTAGGGAGGTCGGCACGCGGCACTGAAGCTTTCTTT
CDR3aa: CASSVGRSARGTEAFF

d_gene: TRBD2
j_gene: TRBJ2-1
len: 16
abundance: -
v_gene: TRBV13
CDR3nt: TGTGCCAGCAGCTTTCCCCCCGGCGGGAGGACCAATGAGCAGTTCTTC
CDR3aa: CASSFPPGGRTNEQFF

d_gene: TRBD1
j_gene: TRBJ1-5
len: 17
abundance: -
v_gene: TRBV7-9
CDR3nt: TGTGCCAGCAGCCCGGGACAGGGAGGCTGGAGCAATCAGCCCCAGCATTTT
CDR3aa: CASSPGQGGWSNQPQHF

d_gene: TRBD1
j_gene: TRBJ1-4
len: 14
abundance: -
v_gene: TRBV18
CDR3nt: TGTGCCAGCTCACCGAGGGGGCTGAATGAAAAACTGTTTTTT
CDR3aa: CASSPRGLNEKLFF

d_gene: -
j_gene: TRBJ1-3
len: 15
abundance: -
v_gene: TRBV7-2
CDR3nt: TGTGCCAGCAGCTTATATAGTGTGTCCGGAAACACCATATATTTT
CDR3aa: CASSLYSVSGNTIYF

d_gene: -
j_gene: TRBJ2-5
len: 16
abundance: -
v_gene: TRBV5-1
CDR3nt: TGCGCCAGCAGCTTGGCCGTTGGGGGCACCAAAGAGACCCAGTACTTC
CDR3aa: CASSLAVGGTKETQYF

d_gene: -
j_gene: TRBJ2-7
len: 14
abundance: -
v_gene: TRBV6-5
CDR3nt: TGTGCCAGCAGCCACCGGGACTGGGCCTACGAGCAGTACTTC
CDR3aa: CASSHRDWAYEQYF

d_gene: TRBD2
j_gene: TRBJ2-5
len: 17
abundance: -
v_gene: TRBV11-3
CDR3nt: TGTGCCAGCAGCCTGAGGACTAGCGGGAGGGTACAAGAGACCCAGTACTTC
CDR3aa: CASSLRTSGRVQETQYF

d_gene: -
j_gene: TRBJ2-2
len: 14
abundance: -
v_gene: TRBV6-1
CDR3nt: TGTGCCAGCACTCCGACAATGGGCACCGGGGAGCTGTTTTTT
CDR3aa: CASTPTMGTGELFF

d_gene: -
j_gene: TRBJ2-7
len: 14
abundance: -
v_gene: TRBV18
CDR3nt: TGTGCCAGCTCACCCCGGGGGGCAAACTACGAGCAGTACTTC
CDR3aa: CASSPRGANYEQYF

d_gene: -
j_gene: TRBJ1-1
len: 16
abundance: -
v_gene: TRBV2
CDR3nt: TGTGCCAGCAGTGGATTCCATTTCAGGGGTGACACTGAAGCTTTCTTT
CDR3aa: CASSGFHFRGDTEAFF

d_gene: TRBD2
j_gene: TRBJ2-3
len: 16
abundance: -
v_gene: TRBV5-6
CDR3nt: TGTGCCAGCAGCTTGGGAGCGGGAGTGAAAACAGATACGCAGTATTTT
CDR3aa: CASSLGAGVKTDTQYF

d_gene: TRBD1
j_gene: TRBJ2-3
len: 16
abundance: -
v_gene: TRBV5-4
CDR3nt: TGTGCCAGCAGCAACGCGGGGACAGGGAGCACAGATACGCAGTATTTT
CDR3aa: CASSNAGTGSTDTQYF

d_gene: -
j_gene: TRBJ2-7
len: 17
abundance: -
v_gene: TRBV9
CDR3nt: TGTGCCAGCAGCGTAGTGAGACAGAATATATTCCGATACGAGCAGTACTTC
CDR3aa: CASSVVRQNIFRYEQYF

d_gene: -
j_gene: TRBJ1-1
len: 13
abundance: -
v_gene: TRBV6-5
CDR3nt: TGTGCCAGCAGTTACTCCCTGAGCACTGAAGCTTTCTTT
CDR3aa: CASSYSLSTEAFF

d_gene: -
j_gene: TRBJ1-5
len: 16
abundance: once
v_gene: TRBV5-8
CDR3nt: TGTGCCAGCAGCTTGGTTCGTGAAGGGGCCAATCAGCCCCAGCATTTT
CDR3aa: CASSLVREGANQPQHF

d_gene: -
j_gene: TRBJ2-3
len: 11
abundance: once
v_gene: TRBV10-3
CDR3nt: TGTGCCTCCGAGACTCAGAATACGCAGTATTTT
CDR3aa: CASETQNTQYF

d_gene: TRBD2
j_gene: TRBJ2-6
len: 15
abundance: -
v_gene: TRBV27
CDR3nt: TGTGCCAGCAGGGGGGAGGGCCCCGGGGCCAACGTCCTGACTTTC
CDR3aa: CASRGEGPGANVLTF

d_gene: -
j_gene: TRBJ2-7
len: 13
abundance: once
v_gene: TRBV28
CDR3nt: TGTGCCAGTCGCCCCGGGAACACCTACGAGCAGTACTTC
CDR3aa: CASRPGNTYEQYF

d_gene: -
j_gene: TRBJ2-2
len: 14
abundance: -
v_gene: TRBV5-1
CDR3nt: TGCGCCAGCAGCTTGACGGTGAACACCGGGGAGCTGTTTTTT
CDR3aa: CASSLTVNTGELFF

d_gene: TRBD2
j_gene: TRBJ2-3
len: 14
abundance: once
v_gene: TRBV4-1
CDR3nt: TGCGCCAGCAGCCAGGCGGGAGGGCCCAATACGCAGTATTTT
CDR3aa: CASSQAGGPNTQYF

d_gene: -
j_gene: TRBJ2-7
len: 14
abundance: -
v_gene: TRBV4-1
CDR3nt: TGCGCCAGCAGCCAAGGAGGGGGAGCCTACGAGCAGTACTTC
CDR3aa: CASSQGGGAYEQYF

d_gene: -
j_gene: TRBJ2-3
len: 13
abundance: -
v_gene: TRBV7-2
CDR3nt: TGTGCCAGCAGCTTAGCGGGAGATTATACGCAGTATTTT
CDR3aa: CASSLAGDYTQYF